The TCR beta chain under discussion was sequenced for a study of T-cell reconstitution after alpha-beta-depleted transplantation in children. Unique molecular identifiers featured in how the TCRbeta library was prepared. TCRdb processed the PCR reads anew with MiXCR; each CDR3 protein has one entry. Of about 500,000 distinct CDR3 sequences in the sample, approximately 30% were seen once. After removal of 8 bases from V and 4 bases from J, the junction contained 3 bases not matched to a gene. The CDR3 spans 14 residues. Germline assignment: CDR1 MNHEY and CDR2 SMNVEV (reference sequence). The sample consisted of PBMCs from the stem cell graft donor, taken from the stem cell graft. V is TRBV27 and J is TRBJ2-5; 14 bases line up with TRBD2. This receptor was identified in a human donor who donated a stem cell graft to a child with aplastic anemia. The CDR3 sequence: CASGGLAGVETQYF. DNA of the CDR3: TGTGCCAGCGGGGGACTAGCGGGAGTAGAGACCCAGTACTTC.